The 18 T cell receptor beta chains presented below share a single source sample, sequenced in a study of T cell repertoires in ileal Crohn's disease (dated by TCRdb to the late 2010s). The library was produced with the immunoSEQ multiplex PCR assay. What TCRdb holds here is the immuneACCESS table cut down to in-frame rearrangements. Part of the clones is not present; checked against another copy, under half of the missing clones reflect an unresolved V gene, and the others are unexplained. This sample gives 13,000 to 15,000 clones in total; about three quarters of them show up just once. Approximately 4% of the sample lies in the top ten. Sequenced material: ileal tissue. The receptors were sampled from an adult with Crohn's disease.

This clone appeared once. V usage is TRBV6-1 and J usage is TRBJ1-5; D remains unclear. In germline, CDR1 is MNHNS, CDR2 SASEGT. The CDR3 runs 16 residues. Trimming shortened V by 3 bases and J by 7 bases, and 19 bases separated the two germline ends. The DNA of the CDR3 is TGTGCCAGCAGTGACCCTACAGTCAGGCCCAAACAGCCCCAGCATTTT. The encoded protein is CASSDPTVRPKQPQHF.

In its sample, this clone was seen a few times. The chain couples TRBV29-1 to TRBJ2-5; TRBD1 might be the D (6 bases). The CDR3 has 12 residues. CDR1 is SQVTM, CDR2 ANQGSEA, per germline. V was shortened by 7 bases and J by 9 bases, with 18 bases between the two germline ends. The CDR3 DNA is TGCAGCGCACGGACAGATAAAGGGTCCCAGTACTTC. Protein sequence: CSARTDKGSQYF. The whole variable domain, filled in from reference TRBV29-1 and TRBJ2-5, reads SAVISQKPSRDICQRGTSLTIQCQVDSQVTMMFWYRQQPGQSLTLIATANQGSEATYESGFVIDKFPISRPNLTFSTLTVSNMSPEDSSIYLCSARTDKGSQYFGPGTRLLVL.

The gene calls are TRBV30 and TRBJ2-7, with 8 bases aligning to TRBD2. The CDR3 contains 14 residues. Germline V lookup: CDR1 GTSNPN, CDR2 SVGIG (reference sequence). The trim removed 3 bases at V and 0 bases at J, leaving 4 bases unmatched. The DNA for the CDR3 is TGTGCCTGGAGCCGGGGGGGGAGCTCCTACGAGCAGTACTTC. Encoded protein: CAWSRGGSSYEQYF.

The sample holds one count of this clone. This chain connects TRBV27 to TRBJ2-1, with 9 bases matching TRBD2. Trimming removed 6 bases from V and 6 bases from J; junction bases left unmatched: 9. The CDR3 totals 15 residues. Germline values: CDR1 MNHEY, CDR2 SMNVEV (reference sequence). The CDR3 spells CASRQAGGALNEQFF. CDR3 nucleotides: TGTGCCAGCAGACAAGCGGGGGGTGCCCTCAATGAGCAGTTCTTC.

This chain joins TRBV28 and TRBJ1-2; TRBD1 agrees at 9 bases. This CDR3 has 13 residues. Unmatched junction bases numbered 6, after V lost 6 bases and J lost 7 bases. The germline CDR1 and CDR2 sequences are MDHEN and SYDVKM. The CDR3 reads CASRGTGFFGYTF. The CDR3 DNA follows: TGTGCCAGCAGGGGGACAGGGTTTTTTGGCTACACCTTC.

J is TRBJ2-1 and V is TRBV7-3; 9 bases are a match to TRBD2. With V trimmed by 5 bases and J by 4 bases, 6 bases remained unmatched. CDR3 length: 15 amino acids. From germline, CDR1 is SGHTA and CDR2 FQGTGA. The CDR3 reads CASSTLAGQYNEQFF. In DNA form, the CDR3 reads TGTGCCAGCAGCACGCTAGCGGGGCAATACAATGAGCAGTTCTTC. Supplemented by reference TRBV7-3 and TRBJ2-1, the full variable domain reads GAGVSQTPSNKVTEKGKYVELRCDPISGHTALYWYRQSLGQGPEFLIYFQGTGAADDSGLPNDRFFAVRPEGSVSTLKIQRTERGDSAVYLCASSTLAGQYNEQFFGPGTRLTVL.

V is TRBV4-3 and J is TRBJ1-2; D is unclear. The germline V and J ends were trimmed by 1 base and 8 bases, with 11 bases remaining between them. CDR3 length equals 13 residues. Germline values: CDR1 LGHNA, CDR2 YSLEER. The CDR3 nucleotides read TGCGCCAGCAGCCAAGTGCGGGAGGTGGGCTACACCTTC. This gives the protein CASSQVREVGYTF.

This clone was detected only a few times. The chain has TRBV14 and TRBJ2-5, with unresolved D. The germline CDR1 and CDR2 sequences are SGHDN and FVKESK. CDR3 size: 14 residues. V lost 0 bases, J lost 5 bases, and 10 bases lay in between. DNA for the CDR3: TGTGCCAGCAGCCAAGACTACGGGTGGGAGACCCAGTACTTC. Protein sequence: CASSQDYGWETQYF.

The chain employs TRBV2 and TRBJ1-1; D remains unclear. Looked up from germline, CDR1 is SNHLY and CDR2 is FYNNEI. V dropped 6 bases and J dropped 1 base, with 12 bases sitting between them. CDR3 length equals 14 residues. The DNA for the CDR3 is TGTGCCAGCAGAAAAACCCTCAGGAACACTGAAGCTTTCTTT. As protein: CASRKTLRNTEAFF.

The rearrangement joins TRBV6-1 to TRBJ1-5; no firm D call. Looked up from germline, CDR1 is MNHNS and CDR2 is SASEGT. V lost 3 bases and J lost 0, with 6 bases in between. The CDR3 totals 14 residues. CDR3 nucleotide sequence: TGTGCCAGCAGTGAGAGATATAGCAATCAGCCCCAGCATTTT. Translation gives CASSERYSNQPQHF.

The genes are TRBV28 and TRBJ1-3; D remains ambiguous. The CDR3 is 14 residues long. CDR1 is MDHEN, CDR2 SYDVKM, per germline. Trimming left V 2 bases short and J 0 bases short, with 5 bases between. Here the CDR3 reads CASSLGGSGNTIYF. The CDR3 DNA reads as TGTGCCAGCAGTTTAGGCGGCTCTGGAAACACCATATATTTT.

This chain joins TRBV2 and TRBJ2-1; D is uncertain. This CDR3 contains 14 residues. Germline lookup yields CDR1 SNHLY and CDR2 FYNNEI. Trimming took 4 bases from V and 5 from J, leaving 12 bases between them. CDR3 DNA sequence: TGTGCCAGCAGTGGTAGGTCCCGGGACAATGAGCAGTTCTTC. Translating it yields CASSGRSRDNEQFF.

This clone was picked up one time. The J gene is TRBJ2-5, the V gene TRBV5-4, with a weak D call TRBD1 (6 bases). This CDR3 region has 15 residues. Per germline, CDR1 SGHNT and CDR2 YYREEE (reference sequence). Trimming cost V 0 bases and J 1 base, with 10 bases left between them. The CDR3 reads CASSLGQDIQETQYF. The CDR3 nucleotides are TGTGCCAGCAGCTTGGGACAGGACATCCAAGAGACCCAGTACTTC.

In its sample, this clone was seen once. This chain links TRBV5-6 with TRBJ1-4, with TRBD1 as a possible D gene (6 bases). This CDR3 comprises 16 residues. Trimming left V 4 bases short and J 7 bases short, with 20 bases between. The germline CDR1 and CDR2 sequences are SGHDT and YYEEEE. The CDR3 bases are TGTGCCAGCAGCGTTCGACAGGCGGGCAGGAGTGAAAAACTGTTTTTT. Translated, it gives CASSVRQAGRSEKLFF. Full variable domain (remainder filled in from reference TRBV5-6 and TRBJ1-4): DAGVTQSPTHLIKTRGQQVTLRCSPKSGHDTVSWYQQALGQGPQFIFQYYEEEERQRGNFPDRFSGHQFPNYSSELNVNALLLGDSALYLCASSVRQAGRSEKLFFGSGTQLSVL.

The CDR3 DNA reads TGCGCCAGCAGCTTGGGACTAGCGGGGGGGAAACAAGAGACCCAGTACTTC. It codes for CASSLGLAGGKQETQYF. V gene TRBV5-1 combines with J gene TRBJ2-5, with 14 bases fitting TRBD2. With V trimmed by 0 bases and J by 2 bases, 3 bases remained unmatched. The CDR3 runs to 17 residues. Germline CDR1 and CDR2: SGHRS and YFSETQ.

This chain links TRBV9 with TRBJ1-5, with TRBD1 matching 11 bases. With 3 bases clipped from V and 5 bases from J, the junction kept 7 bases outside the gene matches. The germline V gene encodes CDR1 SGDLS and CDR2 YYNGEE. The CDR3 extends over 16 amino acids. The CDR3 loop reads CASSAGQGARDQPQHF. CDR3 DNA sequence: TGTGCCAGCAGCGCAGGACAGGGGGCAAGGGATCAGCCCCAGCATTTT. Full variable domain (remainder filled in from reference TRBV9 and TRBJ1-5): DSGVTQTPKHLITATGQRVTLRCSPRSGDLSVYWYQQSLDQGLQFLIQYYNGEERAKGNILERFSAQQFPDLHSELNLSSLELGDSALYFCASSAGQGARDQPQHFGDGTRLSIL.

The chain has TRBV30 and TRBJ1-1; 7 bases are shared with TRBD1. V dropped 6 bases and J dropped 0; count of bases not matched to a gene: 7. CDR1 and CDR2 (germline): GTSNPN, SVGIG (reference sequence). The CDR3 spans 14 residues. The CDR3 bases are TGTGCCTGCGACCACAGGGGAATGAACACTGAAGCTTTCTTT. This translates into CACDHRGMNTEAFF.

The chain's CDR3 is CASSLTGGGAPQHF. DNA of the CDR3: TGTGCCAGCAGTTTAACGGGGGGTGGGGCGCCCCAGCATTTT. The chain carries TRBV27 and TRBJ1-5, with D perhaps TRBD1 (5 bases). This CDR3 has 14 residues. The germline CDR1 and CDR2 sequences are MNHEY and SMNVEV (reference sequence). Trimming removed 2 bases at V and 9 bases at J, with 14 bases between.